This TCR beta chain was retrieved from a study of shared clonotypes between healthy human individuals. Naive CD8 cells were CD45RO-negative, positively selected for CCR7, excluding terminally differentiated effector memory CD45RA+ cells. Donation came from healthy HIV-negative adults that had no recent acute infections or vaccinations. Donors were Caucasian adults residing in Nashville, Tennessee, USA. Study findings and constraints: In contrast to clonotypes shared by all four donors, non-shared clonotypes had lower generation probabilities. Estimated clonotype richness was generally higher in naive than memory subsets.

Method: immunoSEQ multiplex PCR; TCRdb's copy keeps in-frame clones and lacks some. The sample shows approximately 600,000 clones, 85% to 95% of them seen only once. Germline V gene data show CDR1 as MNHEY and CDR2 as SMNVEV (reference sequence). V shed 2 bases and J shed 1 base, with 5 bases lying between them. The CDR3 is made up of 14 amino acids. In the case of this clone: Its antigen is unidentified.

The specimen was naive CD8+ T cells sorted from blood. This rearrangement joins TRBV27 to TRBJ2-2; no definite D call. This clonotype was obtained from a woman in her thirties in good health. Written as DNA, the CDR3 is TGTGCCAGCAGTTTAGTAGGGAACACCGGGGAGCTGTTTTTT. It yields the protein CASSLVGNTGELFF.